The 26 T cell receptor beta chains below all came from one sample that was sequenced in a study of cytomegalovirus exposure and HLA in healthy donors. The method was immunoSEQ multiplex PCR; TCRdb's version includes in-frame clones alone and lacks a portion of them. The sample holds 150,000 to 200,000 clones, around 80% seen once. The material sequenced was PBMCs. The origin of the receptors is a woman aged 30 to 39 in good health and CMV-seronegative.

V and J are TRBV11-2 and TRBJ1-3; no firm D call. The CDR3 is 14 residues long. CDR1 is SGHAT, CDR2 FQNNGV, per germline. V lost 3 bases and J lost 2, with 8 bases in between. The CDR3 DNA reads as TGTGCCAGCAGCTTCGTCGTAACTGGAAACACCATATATTTT. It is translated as CASSFVVTGNTIYF.

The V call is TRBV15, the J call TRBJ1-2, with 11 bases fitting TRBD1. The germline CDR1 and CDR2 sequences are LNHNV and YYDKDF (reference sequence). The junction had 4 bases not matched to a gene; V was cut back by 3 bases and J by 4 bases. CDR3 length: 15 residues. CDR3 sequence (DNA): TGTGCCACCAGCAGGAGGACAGGGGGCTTCTATGGCTACACCTTC. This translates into CATSRRTGGFYGYTF.

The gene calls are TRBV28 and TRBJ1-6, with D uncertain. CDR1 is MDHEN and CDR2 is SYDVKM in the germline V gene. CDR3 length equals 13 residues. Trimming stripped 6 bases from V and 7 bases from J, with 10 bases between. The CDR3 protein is CASSTPQNSPLHF. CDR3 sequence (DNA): TGTGCCAGCAGCACGCCACAGAATTCACCCCTCCACTTT.

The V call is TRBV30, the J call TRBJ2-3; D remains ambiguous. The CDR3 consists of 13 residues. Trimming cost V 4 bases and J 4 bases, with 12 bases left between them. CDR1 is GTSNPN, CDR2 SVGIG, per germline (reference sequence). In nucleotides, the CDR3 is TGTGCCTGGACGGAACAGTTCCCAGATACGCAGTATTTT. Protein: CAWTEQFPDTQYF.

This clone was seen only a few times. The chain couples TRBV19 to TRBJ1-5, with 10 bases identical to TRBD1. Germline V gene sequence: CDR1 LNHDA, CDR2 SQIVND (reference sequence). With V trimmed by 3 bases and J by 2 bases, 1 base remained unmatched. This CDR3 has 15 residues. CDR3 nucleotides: TGTGCCAGTAGTATGGGGACAGGGGGCAATCAGCCCCAGCATTTT. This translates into CASSMGTGGNQPQHF. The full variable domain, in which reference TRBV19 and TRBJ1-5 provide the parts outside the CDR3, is DGGITQSPKYLFRKEGQNVTLSCEQNLNHDAMYWYRQDPGQGLRLIYYSQIVNDFQKGDIAEGYSVSREKKESFPLTVTSAQKNPTAFYLCASSMGTGGNQPQHFGDGTRLSIL.

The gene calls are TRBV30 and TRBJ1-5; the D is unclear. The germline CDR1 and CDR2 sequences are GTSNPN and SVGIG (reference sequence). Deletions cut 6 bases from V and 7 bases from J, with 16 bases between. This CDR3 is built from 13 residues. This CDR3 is CACTAASGQPQHF. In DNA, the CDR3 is TGTGCCTGCACGGCGGCCTCGGGGCAGCCCCAGCATTTT.

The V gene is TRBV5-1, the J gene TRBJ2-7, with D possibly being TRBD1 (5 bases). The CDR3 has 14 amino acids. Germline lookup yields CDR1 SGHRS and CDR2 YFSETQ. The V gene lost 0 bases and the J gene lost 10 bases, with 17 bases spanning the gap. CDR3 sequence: CASSLEGAGMVQYF. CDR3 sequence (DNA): TGCGCCAGCAGCTTGGAAGGCGCAGGGATGGTTCAGTACTTC.

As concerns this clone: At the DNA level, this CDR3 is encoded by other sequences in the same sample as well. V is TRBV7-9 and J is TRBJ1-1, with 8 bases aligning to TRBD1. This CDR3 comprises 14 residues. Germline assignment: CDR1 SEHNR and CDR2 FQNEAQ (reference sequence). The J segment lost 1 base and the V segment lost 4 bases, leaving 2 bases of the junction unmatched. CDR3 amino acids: CASSSQGGNTEAFF. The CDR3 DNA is TGTGCCAGCAGCTCACAGGGGGGGAACACTGAAGCTTTCTTT.

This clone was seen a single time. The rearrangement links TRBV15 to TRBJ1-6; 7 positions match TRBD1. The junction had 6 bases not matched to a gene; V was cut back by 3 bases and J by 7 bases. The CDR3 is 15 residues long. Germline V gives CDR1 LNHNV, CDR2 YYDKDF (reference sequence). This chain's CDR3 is CATSSDKGANSPLHF. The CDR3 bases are TGTGCCACCAGCAGCGACAAGGGGGCCAATTCACCCCTCCACTTT.

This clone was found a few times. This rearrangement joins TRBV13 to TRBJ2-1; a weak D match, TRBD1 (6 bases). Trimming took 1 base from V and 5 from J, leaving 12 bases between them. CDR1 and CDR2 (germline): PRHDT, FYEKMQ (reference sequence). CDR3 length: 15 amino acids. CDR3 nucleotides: TGTGCCAGCAGCTTAGAAGGACAGACGCACAATGAGCAGTTCTTC. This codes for CASSLEGQTHNEQFF.

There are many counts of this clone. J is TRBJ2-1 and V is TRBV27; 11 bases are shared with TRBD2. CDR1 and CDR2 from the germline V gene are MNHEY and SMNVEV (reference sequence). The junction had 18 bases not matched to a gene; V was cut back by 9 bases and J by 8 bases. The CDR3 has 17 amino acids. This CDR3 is CASTGTPLLAGGHEQFF. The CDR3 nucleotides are TGTGCCAGTACCGGAACCCCCTTGCTAGCGGGAGGTCATGAGCAGTTCTTC.

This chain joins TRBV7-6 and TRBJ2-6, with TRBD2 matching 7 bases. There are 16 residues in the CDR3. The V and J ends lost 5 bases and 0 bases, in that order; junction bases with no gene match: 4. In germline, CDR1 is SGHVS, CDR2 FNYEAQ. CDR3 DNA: TGTGCCAGCAGCGCCGAGCGGGGCTCTGGGGCCAACGTCCTGACTTTC. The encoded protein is CASSAERGSGANVLTF.

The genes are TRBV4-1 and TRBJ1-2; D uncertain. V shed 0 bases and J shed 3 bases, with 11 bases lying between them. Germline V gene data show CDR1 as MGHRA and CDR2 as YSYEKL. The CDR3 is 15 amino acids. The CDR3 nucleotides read TGCGCCAGCAGCCAAGAGACACCCGGGGACTATGGCTACACCTTC. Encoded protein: CASSQETPGDYGYTF.

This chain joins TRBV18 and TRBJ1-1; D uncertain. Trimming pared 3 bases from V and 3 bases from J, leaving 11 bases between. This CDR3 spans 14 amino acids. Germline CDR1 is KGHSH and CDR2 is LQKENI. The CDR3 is CASSPGPKDTEAFF. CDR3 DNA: TGTGCCAGCTCACCTGGCCCGAAAGACACTGAAGCTTTCTTT.

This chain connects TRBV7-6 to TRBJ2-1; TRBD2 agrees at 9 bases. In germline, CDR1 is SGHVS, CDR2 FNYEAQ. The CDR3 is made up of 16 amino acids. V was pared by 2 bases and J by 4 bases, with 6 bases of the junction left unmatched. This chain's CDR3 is CASSLRASGIYNEQFF. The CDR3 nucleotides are TGTGCCAGCAGCTTACGTGCTAGCGGGATTTACAATGAGCAGTTCTTC. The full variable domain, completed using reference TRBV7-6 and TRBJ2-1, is GAGVSQSPRYKVTKRGQDVALRCDPISGHVSLYWYRQALGQGPEFLTYFNYEAQQDKSGLPNDRFSAERPEGSISTLTIQRTEQRDSAMYRCASSLRASGIYNEQFFGPGTRLTVL.

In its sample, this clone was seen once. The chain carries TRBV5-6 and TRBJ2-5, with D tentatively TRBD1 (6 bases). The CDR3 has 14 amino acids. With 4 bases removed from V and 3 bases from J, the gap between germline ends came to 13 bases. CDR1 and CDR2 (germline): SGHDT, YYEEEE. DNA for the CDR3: TGTGCCAGCAGCCAGGGGACCGAAGAAGAGACCCAGTACTTC. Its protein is CASSQGTEEETQYF.

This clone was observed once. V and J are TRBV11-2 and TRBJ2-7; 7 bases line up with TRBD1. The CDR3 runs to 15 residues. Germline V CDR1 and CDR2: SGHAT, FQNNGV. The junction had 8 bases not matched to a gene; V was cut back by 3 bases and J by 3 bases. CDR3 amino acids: CASSLSPGQLYEQYF. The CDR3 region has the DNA TGTGCCAGCAGCTTGAGCCCGGGACAGCTCTACGAGCAGTACTTC.

The CDR3 loop reads CASNQFGSGTGASLDGYTF. The CDR3 bases are TGTGCCAGCAACCAATTTGGCTCCGGGACAGGGGCTTCACTGGATGGCTACACCTTC. The chain joins TRBV7-9 to TRBJ1-2; 10 bases are a match to TRBD1. V trimming: 7 bases; J trimming: 6 bases; junction bases outside the gene matches: 23. The CDR3 consists of 19 residues. Germline lookup yields CDR1 SEHNR and CDR2 FQNEAQ (reference sequence).

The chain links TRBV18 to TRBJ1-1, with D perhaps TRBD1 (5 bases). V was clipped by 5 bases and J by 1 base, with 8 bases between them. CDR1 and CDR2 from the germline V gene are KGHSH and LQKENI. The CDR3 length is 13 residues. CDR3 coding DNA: TGTGCCAGCTCAACCCAGGGGAACACTGAAGCTTTCTTT. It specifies CASSTQGNTEAFF.

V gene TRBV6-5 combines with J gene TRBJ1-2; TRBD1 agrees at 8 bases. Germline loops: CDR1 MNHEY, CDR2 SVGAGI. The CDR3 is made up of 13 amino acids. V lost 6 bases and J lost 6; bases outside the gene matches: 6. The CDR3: CASSRQGRDGYTF. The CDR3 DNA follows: TGTGCCAGCAGCAGACAGGGGAGGGATGGCTACACCTTC.

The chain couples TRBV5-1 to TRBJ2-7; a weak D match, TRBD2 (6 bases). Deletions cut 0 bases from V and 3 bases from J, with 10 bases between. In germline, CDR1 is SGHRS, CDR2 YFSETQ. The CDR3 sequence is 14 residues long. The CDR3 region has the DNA TGCGCCAGCAGCTTGGGGGAGGTTTACTACGAGCAGTACTTC. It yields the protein CASSLGEVYYEQYF.

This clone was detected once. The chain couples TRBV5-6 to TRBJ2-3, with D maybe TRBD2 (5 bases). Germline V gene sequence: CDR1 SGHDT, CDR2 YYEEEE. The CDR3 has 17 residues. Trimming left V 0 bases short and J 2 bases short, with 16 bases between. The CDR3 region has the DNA TGTGCCAGCAGCTTGGTTGAGGGAAGTGGCACCACAGATACGCAGTATTTT. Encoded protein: CASSLVEGSGTTDTQYF.

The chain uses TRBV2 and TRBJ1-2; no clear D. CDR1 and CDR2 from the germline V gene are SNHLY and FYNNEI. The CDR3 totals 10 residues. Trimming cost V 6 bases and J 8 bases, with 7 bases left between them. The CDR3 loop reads CASREGGYTF. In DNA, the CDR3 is TGTGCCAGCAGGGAGGGAGGCTACACCTTC.

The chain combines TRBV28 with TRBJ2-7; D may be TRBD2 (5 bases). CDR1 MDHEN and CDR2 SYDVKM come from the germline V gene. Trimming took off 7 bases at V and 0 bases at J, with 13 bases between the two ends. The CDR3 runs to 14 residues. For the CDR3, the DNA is TGTGCCAGCATGCGGCGGGTGTACTCCTACGAGCAGTACTTC. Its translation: CASMRRVYSYEQYF.

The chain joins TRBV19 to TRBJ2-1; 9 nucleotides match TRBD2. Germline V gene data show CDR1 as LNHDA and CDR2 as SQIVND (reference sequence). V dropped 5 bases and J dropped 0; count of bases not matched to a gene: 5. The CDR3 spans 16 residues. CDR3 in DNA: TGTGCCAGTAGTGCAGGTAGCGGGGGCTCCTACAATGAGCAGTTCTTC. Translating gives CASSAGSGGSYNEQFF.

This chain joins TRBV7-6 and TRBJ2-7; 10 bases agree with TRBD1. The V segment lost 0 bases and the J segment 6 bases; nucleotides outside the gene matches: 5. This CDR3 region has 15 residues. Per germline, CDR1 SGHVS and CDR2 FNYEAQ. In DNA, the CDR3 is TGTGCCAGCAGCTTAGCTGGGACAGGGGTTGGCGAGCAGTACTTC. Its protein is CASSLAGTGVGEQYF. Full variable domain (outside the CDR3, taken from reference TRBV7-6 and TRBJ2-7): GAGVSQSPRYKVTKRGQDVALRCDPISGHVSLYWYRQALGQGPEFLTYFNYEAQQDKSGLPNDRFSAERPEGSISTLTIQRTEQRDSAMYRCASSLAGTGVGEQYFGPGTRLTVT.